The 9 T cell receptor beta chains in this list originate from one sample, sequenced in a study of blood T cell repertoires in COVID-19. Clones were sequenced by immunoSEQ multiplex PCR, and TCRdb holds only the in-frame ones, with some missing. The repertoire holds 150,000 to 200,000 clones, with about four fifths as singletons. What was sequenced was peripheral blood. The receptors derive from a man aged 55 to 69 with active or convalescent COVID-19.

V gene TRBV29-1 combines with J gene TRBJ1-1; D ambiguous. Trimming took off 4 bases at V and 4 bases at J, with 13 bases between the two ends. The germline CDR1 and CDR2 sequences are SQVTM and ANQGSEA. The CDR3 loop spans 13 amino acids. The CDR3 protein is CSVAGSLATEAFF. Here the CDR3 DNA reads TGCAGCGTTGCGGGTTCTCTAGCCACTGAAGCTTTCTTT.

The chain combines TRBV6-1 with TRBJ1-5; possible D gene TRBD1, 6 bases. V lost 1 base, J lost 2 bases, and 9 bases lay in between. The CDR3 length is 15 residues. Germline CDR1 is MNHNS and CDR2 is SASEGT. This chain's CDR3 is CASSEDRAGNQPQHF. The CDR3 nucleotides are TGTGCCAGCAGTGAAGACAGGGCGGGCAATCAGCCCCAGCATTTT.

This clone was seen only a few times. The chain recombines TRBV27 with TRBJ2-5; perhaps TRBD1 as D (6 bases). V was pared by 3 bases and J by 5 bases, with 16 bases between. Germline lookup yields CDR1 MNHEY and CDR2 SMNVEV (reference sequence). The length of the CDR3 is 15 residues. CDR3 residues: CASSFPRGFWETQYF. The CDR3 nucleotides are TGTGCCAGCAGTTTCCCCAGGGGCTTTTGGGAGACCCAGTACTTC.

The chain employs TRBV6-5 and TRBJ2-7; 13 bases are shared with TRBD2. This CDR3 region has 15 residues. The trim removed 6 bases at V and 2 bases at J, leaving 4 bases unmatched. Germline V gene data show CDR1 as MNHEY and CDR2 as SVGAGI. In DNA, the CDR3 is TGTGCCAGCAGCCAGGGACTAGCGGGAACCTACGAGCAGTACTTC. Translating it yields CASSQGLAGTYEQYF.

This chain uses TRBV6-5 with TRBJ2-5, with 8 bases lining up with TRBD1. The CDR3 has 13 residues. V shed 6 bases and J 5 bases; nucleotides not matched to a gene: 5. Germline V gene sequence: CDR1 MNHEY, CDR2 SVGAGI. The CDR3 reads CASSPDRGETQYF. The CDR3 coding sequence is TGTGCCAGCAGCCCCGACAGGGGCGAGACCCAGTACTTC.

The chain uses TRBV11-3 and TRBJ2-7; tentative D call: TRBD1 (5 bases). The CDR3 extends over 13 amino acids. Germline CDR1 SGHNT, CDR2 YENEEA. Trimming cost V 1 base and J 1 base, with 5 bases left between them. In nucleotides, the CDR3 is TGTGCCAGCAGCTTAGGACAGTCCTACGAGCAGTACTTC. The encoded protein is CASSLGQSYEQYF.

The chain recombines TRBV7-9 with TRBJ1-1, with TRBD1 as a possible D gene (5 bases). Per the germline V gene, CDR1 is SEHNR and CDR2 is FQNEAQ (reference sequence). V lost 11 bases and J lost 0, with 13 bases in between. The CDR3 is made up of 13 amino acids. In DNA, the CDR3 is TGTGCCGGCTCCGGACACATGAACACTGAAGCTTTCTTT. Translated: CAGSGHMNTEAFF.

This clone was seen more than once but under ten times. The chain recombines TRBV2 with TRBJ1-5; perhaps TRBD1 as D (6 bases). The ends were cut back, 3 bases at V and 1 base at J, with 10 bases in the middle. The CDR3 has 15 residues. Per the germline V gene, CDR1 is SNHLY and CDR2 is FYNNEI. CDR3 in amino acids: CASSDGQLSNQPQHF. For the CDR3, the DNA is TGTGCCAGCAGTGACGGACAGCTGAGCAATCAGCCCCAGCATTTT.

The chain joins TRBV6-5 to TRBJ2-3, with 10 bases that match TRBD2. The CDR3 has 15 amino acids. Germline V gives CDR1 MNHEY, CDR2 SVGAGI. Trimming cost V 5 bases and J 2 bases; bases outside gene matches: 4. This chain's CDR3 is CASSLTSGYTDTQYF. The CDR3 nucleotides are TGTGCCAGCAGTCTGACTAGCGGGTACACAGATACGCAGTATTTT.